The clone carrying this TCR beta chain was counted a single time. The entry originates in a study of cytomegalovirus exposure and HLA in healthy donors. Study-level information: In a later analysis, the approximately 110 validation repertoires were reported to have used the same platform as the 550 to 850 first-cohort repertoires.

The donors formed part of the roughly 120-subject validation cohort, distinct from the roughly 700-subject first cohort. Unmatched junction bases numbered 6, after V lost 4 bases and J lost 8 bases. This CDR3 region has 14 residues. Germline V gene lookup returns CDR1 MNHEY and CDR2 SMNVEV (reference sequence). Here immunoSEQ multiplex PCR was the method, and the copy in TCRdb shows in-frame clones only, minus some. The sample lists hundreds of thousands of clones, 88% occurring once. The chain recombines TRBV27 with TRBJ2-1, with 9 bases lining up with TRBD1. This clonotype originated in a woman between 18 and 29 years old in good health and CMV-seronegative. The sequenced sample was PBMCs. DNA of the CDR3: TGTGCCAGCAGTTCCGGACAGGGGAAGGATGAGCAGTTCTTC. This encodes CASSSGQGKDEQFF.